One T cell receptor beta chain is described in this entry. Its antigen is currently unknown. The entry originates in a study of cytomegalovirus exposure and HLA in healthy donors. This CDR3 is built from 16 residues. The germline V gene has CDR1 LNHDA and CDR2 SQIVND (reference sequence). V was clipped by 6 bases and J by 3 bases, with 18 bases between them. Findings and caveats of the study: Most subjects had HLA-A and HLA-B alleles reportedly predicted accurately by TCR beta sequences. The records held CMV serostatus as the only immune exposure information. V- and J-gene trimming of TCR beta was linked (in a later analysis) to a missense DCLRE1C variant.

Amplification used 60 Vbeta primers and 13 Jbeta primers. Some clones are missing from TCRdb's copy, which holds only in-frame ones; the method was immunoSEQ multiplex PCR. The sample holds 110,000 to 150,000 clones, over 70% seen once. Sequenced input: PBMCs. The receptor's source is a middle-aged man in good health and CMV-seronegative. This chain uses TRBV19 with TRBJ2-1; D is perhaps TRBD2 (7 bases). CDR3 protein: CASRDEGGPLYNEQFF. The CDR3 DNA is TGTGCCAGTAGGGACGAGGGGGGGCCTCTCTACAATGAGCAGTTCTTC.